The clone carrying this T cell receptor (beta chain) was found once. Antigen: not known. This entry comes from a study of T cell repertoires in cytomegalovirus infection. Whole-study findings and limits: Clonotypes of TCR beta that were HLA-C-restricted and CMV-specific dominated the ex vivo response.

One entry per CDR3 protein, called by TCRdb with MiXCR from the reads. The sample records 680,000 or so distinct CDR3 sequences, less than 40% being singletons. Germline values: CDR1 SGHDT, CDR2 YYEEEE. The CDR3 has 12 residues. V lost 4 bases, J lost 8 bases, and 12 bases lay in between. The clonotype comes from a human donor in good health (CMV status not recorded). Some clones in this sample may be carry-over from other donors' samples. Sequences were obtained from PBMCs. The chain has TRBV5-6 and TRBJ1-2; D gene unclear. CDR3 loop: CASSVDFGGYTF. CDR3 nucleotide sequence: TGTGCCAGCAGCGTAGACTTCGGGGGCTACACCTTC.